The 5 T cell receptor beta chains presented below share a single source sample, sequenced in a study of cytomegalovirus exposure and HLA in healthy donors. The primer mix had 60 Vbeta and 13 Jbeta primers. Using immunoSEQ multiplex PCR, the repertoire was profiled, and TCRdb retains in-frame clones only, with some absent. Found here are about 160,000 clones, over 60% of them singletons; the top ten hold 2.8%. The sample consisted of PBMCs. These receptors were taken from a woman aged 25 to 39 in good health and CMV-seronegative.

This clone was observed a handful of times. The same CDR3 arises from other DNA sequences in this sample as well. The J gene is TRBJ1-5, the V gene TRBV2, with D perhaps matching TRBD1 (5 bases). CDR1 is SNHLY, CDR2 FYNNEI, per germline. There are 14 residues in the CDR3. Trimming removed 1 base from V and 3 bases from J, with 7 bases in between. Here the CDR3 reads CASSEGQNNQPQHF. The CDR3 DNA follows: TGTGCCAGCAGTGAAGGACAGAACAATCAGCCCCAGCATTTT.

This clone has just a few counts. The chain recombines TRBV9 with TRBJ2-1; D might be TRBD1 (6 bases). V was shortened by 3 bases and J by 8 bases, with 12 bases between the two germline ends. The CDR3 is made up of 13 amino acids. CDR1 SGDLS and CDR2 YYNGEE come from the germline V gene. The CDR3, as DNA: TGTGCCAGCAGCGAGGGACACGGCGATGAGCAGTTCTTC. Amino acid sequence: CASSEGHGDEQFF.

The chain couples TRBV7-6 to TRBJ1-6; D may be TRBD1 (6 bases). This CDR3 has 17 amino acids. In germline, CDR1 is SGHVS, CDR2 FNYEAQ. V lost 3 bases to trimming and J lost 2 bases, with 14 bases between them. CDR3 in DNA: TGTGCCAGCAGCTTGGACACCGGGACACCCTATAATTCACCCCTCCACTTT. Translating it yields CASSLDTGTPYNSPLHF.

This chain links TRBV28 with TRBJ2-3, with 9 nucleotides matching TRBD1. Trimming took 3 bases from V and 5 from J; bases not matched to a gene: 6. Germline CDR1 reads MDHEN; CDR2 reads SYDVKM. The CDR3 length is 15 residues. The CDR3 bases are TGTGCCAGCAGTTTTAACAGGGGGCAGCGAGATACGCAGTATTTT. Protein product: CASSFNRGQRDTQYF.

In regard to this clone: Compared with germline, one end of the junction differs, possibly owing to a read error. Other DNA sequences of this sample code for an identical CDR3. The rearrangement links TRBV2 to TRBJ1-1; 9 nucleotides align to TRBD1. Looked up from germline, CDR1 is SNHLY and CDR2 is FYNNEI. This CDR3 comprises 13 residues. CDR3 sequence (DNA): TGCGCCAGCCTCCGGGACAGGGACACTGAAGCTTTCTTT. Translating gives CASLRDRDTEAFF.